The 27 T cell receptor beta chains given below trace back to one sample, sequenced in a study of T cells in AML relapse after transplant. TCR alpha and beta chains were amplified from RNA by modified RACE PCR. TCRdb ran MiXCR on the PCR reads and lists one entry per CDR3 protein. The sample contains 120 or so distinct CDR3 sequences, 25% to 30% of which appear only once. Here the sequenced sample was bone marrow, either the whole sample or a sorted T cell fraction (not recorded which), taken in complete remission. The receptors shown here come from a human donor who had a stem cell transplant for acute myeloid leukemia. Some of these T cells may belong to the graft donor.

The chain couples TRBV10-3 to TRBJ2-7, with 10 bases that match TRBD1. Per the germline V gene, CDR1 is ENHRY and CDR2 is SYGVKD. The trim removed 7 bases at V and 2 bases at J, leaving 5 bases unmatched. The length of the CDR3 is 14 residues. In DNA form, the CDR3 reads TGTGCCATCACCGGGACAGGGGAACCCTACGAGCAGTACTTC. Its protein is CAITGTGEPYEQYF.

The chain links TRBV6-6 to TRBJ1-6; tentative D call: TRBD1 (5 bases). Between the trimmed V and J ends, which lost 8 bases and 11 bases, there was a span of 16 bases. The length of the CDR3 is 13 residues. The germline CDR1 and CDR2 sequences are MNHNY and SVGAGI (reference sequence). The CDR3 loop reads CASSGEPGTPLHF. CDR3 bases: TGTGCCAGCTCGGGGGAACCCGGGACACCCCTCCACTTT.

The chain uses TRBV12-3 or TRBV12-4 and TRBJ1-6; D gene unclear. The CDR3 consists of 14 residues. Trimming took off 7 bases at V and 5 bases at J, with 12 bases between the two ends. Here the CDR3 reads CASNPGRDNSPLHF. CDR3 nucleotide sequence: TGTGCCAGCAATCCTGGACGTGATAATTCACCCCTCCACTTT.

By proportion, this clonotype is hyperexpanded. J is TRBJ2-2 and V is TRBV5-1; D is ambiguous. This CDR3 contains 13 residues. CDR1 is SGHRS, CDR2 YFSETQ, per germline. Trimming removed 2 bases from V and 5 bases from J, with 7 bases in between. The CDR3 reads CASSFSGTGELFF. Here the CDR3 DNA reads TGCGCCAGCAGCTTTTCTGGGACCGGGGAGCTGTTTTTT. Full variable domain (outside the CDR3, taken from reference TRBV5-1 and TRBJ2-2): KAGVTQTPRYLIKTRGQQVTLSCSPISGHRSVSWYQQTPGQGLQFLFEYFSETQRNKGNFPGRFSGRQFSNSRSEMNVSTLELGDSALYLCASSFSGTGELFFGEGSRLTVL.

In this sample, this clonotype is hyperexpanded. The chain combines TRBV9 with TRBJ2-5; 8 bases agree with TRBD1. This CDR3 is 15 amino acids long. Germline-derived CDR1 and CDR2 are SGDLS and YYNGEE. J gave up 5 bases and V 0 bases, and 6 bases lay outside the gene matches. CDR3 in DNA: TGTGCCAGCAGCGTAGTGGCAGGGGGCGCTGAGACCCAGTACTTC. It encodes CASSVVAGGAETQYF.

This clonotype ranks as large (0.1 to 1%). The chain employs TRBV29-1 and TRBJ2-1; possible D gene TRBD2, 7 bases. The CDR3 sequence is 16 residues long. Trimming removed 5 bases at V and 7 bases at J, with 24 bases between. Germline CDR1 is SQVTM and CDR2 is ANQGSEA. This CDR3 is CSVPGGAGAGFNEQFF. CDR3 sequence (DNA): TGCAGCGTTCCTGGGGGGGCTGGGGCCGGTTTTAATGAGCAGTTCTTC.

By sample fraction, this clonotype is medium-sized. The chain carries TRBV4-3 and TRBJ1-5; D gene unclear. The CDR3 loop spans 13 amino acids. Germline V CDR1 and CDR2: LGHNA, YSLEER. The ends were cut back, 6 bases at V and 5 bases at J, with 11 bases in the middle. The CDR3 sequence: CASSIHRDQPQHF. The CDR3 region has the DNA TGCGCCAGCAGTATTCATCGGGATCAGCCCCAGCATTTT.

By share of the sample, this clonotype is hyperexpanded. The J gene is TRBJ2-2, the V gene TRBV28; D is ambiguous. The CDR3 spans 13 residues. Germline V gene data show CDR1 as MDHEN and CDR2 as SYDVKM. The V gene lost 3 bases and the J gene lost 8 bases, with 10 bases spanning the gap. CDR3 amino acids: CASSFRGTGELFF. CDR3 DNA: TGTGCCAGCAGTTTCCGAGGCACGGGGGAGCTGTTTTTT.

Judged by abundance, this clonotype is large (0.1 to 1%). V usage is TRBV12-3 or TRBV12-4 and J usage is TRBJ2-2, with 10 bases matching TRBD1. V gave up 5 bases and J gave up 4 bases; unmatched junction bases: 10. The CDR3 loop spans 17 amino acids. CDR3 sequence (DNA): TGTGCCAGCAGTCGGCCTGGGACAGGGGATGTCACCGGGGAGCTGTTTTTT. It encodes CASSRPGTGDVTGELFF.

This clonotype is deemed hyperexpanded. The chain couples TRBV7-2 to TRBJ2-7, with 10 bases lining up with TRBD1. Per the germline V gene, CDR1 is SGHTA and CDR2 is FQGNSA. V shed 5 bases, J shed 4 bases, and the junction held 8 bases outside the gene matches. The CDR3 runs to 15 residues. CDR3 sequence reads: CASSPSPGQGYEQYF. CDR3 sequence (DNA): TGTGCCAGCAGCCCTTCCCCGGGACAGGGGTACGAGCAGTACTTC.

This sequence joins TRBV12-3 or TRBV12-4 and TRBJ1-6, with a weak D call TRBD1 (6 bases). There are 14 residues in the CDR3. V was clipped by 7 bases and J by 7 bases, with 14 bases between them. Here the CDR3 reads CASTPGTLNSPLHF. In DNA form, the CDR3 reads TGTGCCAGCACCCCCGGGACACTAAATTCACCCCTCCACTTT.

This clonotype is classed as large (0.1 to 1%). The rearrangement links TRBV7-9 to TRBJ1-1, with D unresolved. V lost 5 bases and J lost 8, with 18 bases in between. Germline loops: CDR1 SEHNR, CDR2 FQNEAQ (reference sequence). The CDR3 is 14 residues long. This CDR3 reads CASSVFPPGREAFF. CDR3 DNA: TGTGCCAGCAGCGTTTTCCCCCCGGGCAGGGAAGCTTTCTTT.

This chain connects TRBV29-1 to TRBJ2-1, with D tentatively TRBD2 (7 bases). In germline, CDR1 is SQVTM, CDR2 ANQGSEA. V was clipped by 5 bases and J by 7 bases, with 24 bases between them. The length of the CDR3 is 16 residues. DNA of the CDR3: TGCAGCGTTCCTGGGGGGGGCTGGGCCGGTTTTAATGAGCAGTTCTTC. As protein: CSVPGGGWAGFNEQFF.

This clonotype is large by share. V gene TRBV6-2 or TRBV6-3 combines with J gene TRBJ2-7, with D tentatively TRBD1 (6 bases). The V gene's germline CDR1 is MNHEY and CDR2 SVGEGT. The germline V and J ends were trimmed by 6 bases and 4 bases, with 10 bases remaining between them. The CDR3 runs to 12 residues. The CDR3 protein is CASRPDSYEQYF. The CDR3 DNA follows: TGTGCCAGCAGACCGGACAGTTACGAGCAGTACTTC.

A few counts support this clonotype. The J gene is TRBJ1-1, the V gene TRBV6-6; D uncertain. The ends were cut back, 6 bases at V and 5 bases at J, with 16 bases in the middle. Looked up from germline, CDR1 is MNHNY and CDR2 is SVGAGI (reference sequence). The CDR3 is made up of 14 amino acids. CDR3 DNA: TGTGCCAGCAGAAACCGGCGAGGAGTAACTGAAGCTTTCTTT. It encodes CASRNRRGVTEAFF.

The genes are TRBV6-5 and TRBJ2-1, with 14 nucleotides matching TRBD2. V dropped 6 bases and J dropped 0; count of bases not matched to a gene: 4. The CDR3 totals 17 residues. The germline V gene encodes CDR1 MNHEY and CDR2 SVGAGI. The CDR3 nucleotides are TGTGCCAGCAGCTCCGGACTAGCGGGGGGCTCCTACAATGAGCAGTTCTTC. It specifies CASSSGLAGGSYNEQFF.

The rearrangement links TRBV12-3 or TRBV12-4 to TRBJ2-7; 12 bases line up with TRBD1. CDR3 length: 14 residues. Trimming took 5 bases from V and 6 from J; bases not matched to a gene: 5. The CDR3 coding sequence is TGTGCCAGCAGTGGGGACAGGGGGCTTAGCGAGCAGTACTTC. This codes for CASSGDRGLSEQYF.

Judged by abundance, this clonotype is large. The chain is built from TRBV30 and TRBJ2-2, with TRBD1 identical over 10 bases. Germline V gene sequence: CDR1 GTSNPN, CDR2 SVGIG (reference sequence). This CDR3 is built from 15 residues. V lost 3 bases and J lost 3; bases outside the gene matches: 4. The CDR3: CAWRRQGADTGELFF. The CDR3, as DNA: TGTGCCTGGAGGCGACAGGGGGCGGACACCGGGGAGCTGTTTTTT.

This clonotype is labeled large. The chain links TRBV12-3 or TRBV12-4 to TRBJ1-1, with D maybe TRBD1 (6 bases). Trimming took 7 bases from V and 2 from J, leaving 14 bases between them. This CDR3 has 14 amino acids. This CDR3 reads CASTPGTFNTEAFF. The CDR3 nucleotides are TGTGCCAGCACCCCCGGGACATTTAACACTGAAGCTTTCTTT.

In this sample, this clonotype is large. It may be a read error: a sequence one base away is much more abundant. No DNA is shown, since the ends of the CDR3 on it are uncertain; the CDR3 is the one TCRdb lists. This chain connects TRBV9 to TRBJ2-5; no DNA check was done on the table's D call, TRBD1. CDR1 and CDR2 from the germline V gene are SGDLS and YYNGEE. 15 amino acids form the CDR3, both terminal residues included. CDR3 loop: CASSVVAGGAETRYF.

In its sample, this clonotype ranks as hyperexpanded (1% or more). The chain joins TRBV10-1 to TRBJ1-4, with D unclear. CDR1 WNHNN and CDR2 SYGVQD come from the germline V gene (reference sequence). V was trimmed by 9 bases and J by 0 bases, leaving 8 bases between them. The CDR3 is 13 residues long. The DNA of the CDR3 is TGCGCCAGACGACATACAACTAATGAAAAACTGTTTTTT. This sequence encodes CARRHTTNEKLFF.

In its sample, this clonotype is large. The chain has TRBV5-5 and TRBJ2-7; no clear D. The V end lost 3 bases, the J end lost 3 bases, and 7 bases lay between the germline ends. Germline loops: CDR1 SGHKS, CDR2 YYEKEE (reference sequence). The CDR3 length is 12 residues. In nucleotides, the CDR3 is TGTGCCAGCAGCTCCGGCGACTACGAGCAGTACTTC. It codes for CASSSGDYEQYF.

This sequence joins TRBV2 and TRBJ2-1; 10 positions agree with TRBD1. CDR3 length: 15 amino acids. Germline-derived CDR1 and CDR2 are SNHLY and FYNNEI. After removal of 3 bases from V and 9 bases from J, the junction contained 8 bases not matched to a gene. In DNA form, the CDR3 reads TGTGCCAGCAGTGATGGGACAGGGGTAAGGGGTGAGCAGTTCTTC. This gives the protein CASSDGTGVRGEQFF.

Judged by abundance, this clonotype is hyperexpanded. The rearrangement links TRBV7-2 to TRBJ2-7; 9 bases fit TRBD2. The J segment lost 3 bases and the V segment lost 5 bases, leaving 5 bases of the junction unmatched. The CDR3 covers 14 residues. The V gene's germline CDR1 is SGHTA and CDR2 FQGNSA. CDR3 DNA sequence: TGTGCCAGCAGCCCTAGCGGGGACAGCTACGAGCAGTACTTC. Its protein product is CASSPSGDSYEQYF.

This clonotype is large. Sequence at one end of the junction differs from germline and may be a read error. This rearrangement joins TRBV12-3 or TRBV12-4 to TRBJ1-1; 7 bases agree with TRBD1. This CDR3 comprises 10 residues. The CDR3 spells CASSGDSPRF. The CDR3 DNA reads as TGTGCCAGCAGTGGGGACAGCCCAAGGTTT.

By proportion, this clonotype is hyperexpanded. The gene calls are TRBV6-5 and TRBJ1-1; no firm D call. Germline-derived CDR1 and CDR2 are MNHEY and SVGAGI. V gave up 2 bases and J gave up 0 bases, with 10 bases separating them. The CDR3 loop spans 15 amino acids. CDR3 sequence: CASSYRTVLNTEAFF. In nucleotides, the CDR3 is TGTGCCAGCAGTTACCGAACAGTTCTGAACACTGAAGCTTTCTTT.

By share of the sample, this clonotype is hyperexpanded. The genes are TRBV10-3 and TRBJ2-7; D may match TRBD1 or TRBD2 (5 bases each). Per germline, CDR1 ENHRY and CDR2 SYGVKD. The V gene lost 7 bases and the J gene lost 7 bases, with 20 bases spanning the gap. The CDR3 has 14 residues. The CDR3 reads CAITGAGVEGEQYF. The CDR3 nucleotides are TGTGCCATCACCGGGGCCGGGGTCGAAGGGGAGCAGTACTTC.